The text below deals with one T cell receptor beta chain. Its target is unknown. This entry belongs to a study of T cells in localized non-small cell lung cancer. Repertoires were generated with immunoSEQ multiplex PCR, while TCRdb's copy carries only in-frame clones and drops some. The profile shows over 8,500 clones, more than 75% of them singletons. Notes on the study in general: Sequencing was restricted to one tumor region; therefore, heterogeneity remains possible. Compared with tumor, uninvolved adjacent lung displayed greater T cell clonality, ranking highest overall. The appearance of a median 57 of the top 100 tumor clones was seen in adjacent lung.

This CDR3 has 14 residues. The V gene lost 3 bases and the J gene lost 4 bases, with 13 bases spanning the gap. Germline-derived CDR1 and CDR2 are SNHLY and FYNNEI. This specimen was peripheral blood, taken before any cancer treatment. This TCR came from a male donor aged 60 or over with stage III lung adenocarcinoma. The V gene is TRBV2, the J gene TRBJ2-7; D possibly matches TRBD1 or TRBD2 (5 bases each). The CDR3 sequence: CASSDLRGRYEQYF. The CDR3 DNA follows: TGTGCCAGCAGTGATCTTCGGGGCAGGTACGAGCAGTACTTC.